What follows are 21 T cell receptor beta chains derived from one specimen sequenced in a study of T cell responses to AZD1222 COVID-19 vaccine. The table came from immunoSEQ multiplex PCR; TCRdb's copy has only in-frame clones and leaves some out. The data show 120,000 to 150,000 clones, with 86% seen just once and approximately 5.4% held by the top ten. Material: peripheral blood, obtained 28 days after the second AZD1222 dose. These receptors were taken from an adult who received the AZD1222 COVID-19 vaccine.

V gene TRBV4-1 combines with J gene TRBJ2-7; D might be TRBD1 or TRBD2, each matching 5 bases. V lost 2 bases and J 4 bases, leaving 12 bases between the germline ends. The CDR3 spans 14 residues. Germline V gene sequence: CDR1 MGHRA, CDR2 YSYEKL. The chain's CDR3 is CASSQLPGGYEQYF. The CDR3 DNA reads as TGCGCCAGCAGCCAATTACCTGGGGGTTACGAGCAGTACTTC.

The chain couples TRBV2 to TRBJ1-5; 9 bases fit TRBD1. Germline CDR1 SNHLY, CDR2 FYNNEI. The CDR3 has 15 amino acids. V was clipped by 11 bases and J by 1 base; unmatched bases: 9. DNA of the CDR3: TGTGCCGGAAACCCGACAGGGGGGAGCAATCAGCCCCAGCATTTT. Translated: CAGNPTGGSNQPQHF.

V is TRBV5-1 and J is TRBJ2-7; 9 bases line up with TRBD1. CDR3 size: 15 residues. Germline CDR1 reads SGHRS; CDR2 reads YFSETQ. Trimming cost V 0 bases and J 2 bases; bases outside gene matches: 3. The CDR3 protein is CASSLAGTGPYEQYF. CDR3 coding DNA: TGCGCCAGCAGCTTGGCGGGGACAGGGCCCTACGAGCAGTACTTC.

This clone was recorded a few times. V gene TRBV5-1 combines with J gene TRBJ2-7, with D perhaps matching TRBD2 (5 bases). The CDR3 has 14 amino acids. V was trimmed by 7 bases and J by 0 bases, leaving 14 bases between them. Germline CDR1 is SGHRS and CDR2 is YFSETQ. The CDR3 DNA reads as TGCGCCAGCCAGGCAGGACTTAACTCCTACGAGCAGTACTTC. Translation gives CASQAGLNSYEQYF.

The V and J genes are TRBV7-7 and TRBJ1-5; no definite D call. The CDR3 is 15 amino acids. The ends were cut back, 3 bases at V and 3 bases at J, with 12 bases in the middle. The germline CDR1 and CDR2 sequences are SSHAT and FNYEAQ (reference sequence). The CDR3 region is CASSFRALTNQPQHF. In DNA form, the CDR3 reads TGTGCCAGCAGCTTTCGGGCACTGACCAATCAGCCCCAGCATTTT. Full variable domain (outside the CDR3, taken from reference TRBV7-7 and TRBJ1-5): GAGVSQSPRYKVTKRGQDVTLRCDPISSHATLYWYQQALGQGPEFLTYFNYEAQPDKSGLPSDRFSAERPEGSISTLTIQRTEQRDSAMYRCASSFRALTNQPQHFGDGTRLSIL.

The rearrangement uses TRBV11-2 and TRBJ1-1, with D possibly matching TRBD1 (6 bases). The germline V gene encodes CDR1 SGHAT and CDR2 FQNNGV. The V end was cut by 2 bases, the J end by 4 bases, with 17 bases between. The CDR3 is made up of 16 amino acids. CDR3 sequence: CASSLRGMVVGTEAFF. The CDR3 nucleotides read TGTGCCAGCAGCTTAAGGGGGATGGTGGTGGGCACTGAAGCTTTCTTT.

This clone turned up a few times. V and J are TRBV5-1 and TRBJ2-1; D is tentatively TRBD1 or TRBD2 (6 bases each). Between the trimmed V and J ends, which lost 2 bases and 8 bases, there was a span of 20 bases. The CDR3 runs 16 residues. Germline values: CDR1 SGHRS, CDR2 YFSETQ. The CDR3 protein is CASSFSRGAGRDEQFF. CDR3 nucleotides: TGCGCCAGCAGCTTCTCGAGGGGGGCTGGAAGGGATGAGCAGTTCTTC.

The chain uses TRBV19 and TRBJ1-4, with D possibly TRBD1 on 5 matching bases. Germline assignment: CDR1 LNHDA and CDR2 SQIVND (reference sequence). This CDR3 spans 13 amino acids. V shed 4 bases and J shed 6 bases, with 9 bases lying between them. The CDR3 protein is CASSSFRDEKLFF. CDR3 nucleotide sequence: TGTGCCAGTAGTAGCTTCAGGGATGAAAAACTGTTTTTT.

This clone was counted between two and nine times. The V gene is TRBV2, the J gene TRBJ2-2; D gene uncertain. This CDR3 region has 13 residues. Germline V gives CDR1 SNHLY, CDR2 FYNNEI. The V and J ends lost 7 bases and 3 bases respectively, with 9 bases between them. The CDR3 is CASNPSYTGELFF. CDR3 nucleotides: TGTGCCAGCAACCCGTCCTACACCGGGGAGCTGTTTTTT.

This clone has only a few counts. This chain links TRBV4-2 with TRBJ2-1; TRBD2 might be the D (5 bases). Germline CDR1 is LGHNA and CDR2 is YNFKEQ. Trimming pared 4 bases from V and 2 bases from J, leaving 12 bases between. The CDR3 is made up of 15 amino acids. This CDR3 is CASSPSPGTYNEQFF. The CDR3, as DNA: TGTGCCAGCAGCCCCTCACCGGGGACCTACAATGAGCAGTTCTTC.

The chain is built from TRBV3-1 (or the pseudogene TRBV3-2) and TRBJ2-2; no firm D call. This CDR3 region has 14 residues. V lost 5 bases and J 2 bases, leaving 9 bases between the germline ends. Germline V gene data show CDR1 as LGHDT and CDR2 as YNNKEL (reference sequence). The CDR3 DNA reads TGTGCCAGCAGCGTAGGACCTAACACCGGGGAGCTGTTTTTT. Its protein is CASSVGPNTGELFF.

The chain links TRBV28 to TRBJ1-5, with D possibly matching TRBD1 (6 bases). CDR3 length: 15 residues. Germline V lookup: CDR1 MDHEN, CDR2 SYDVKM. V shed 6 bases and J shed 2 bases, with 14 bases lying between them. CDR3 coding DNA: TGTGCCAGCAGACCAGGGACATCGGGCAATCAGCCCCAGCATTTT. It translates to CASRPGTSGNQPQHF.

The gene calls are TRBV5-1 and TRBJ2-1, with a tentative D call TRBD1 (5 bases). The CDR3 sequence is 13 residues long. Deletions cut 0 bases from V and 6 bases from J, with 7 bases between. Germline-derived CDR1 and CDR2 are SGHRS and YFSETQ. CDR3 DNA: TGCGCCAGCAGCTTGGGACAGATCAATGAGCAGTTCTTC. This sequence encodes CASSLGQINEQFF.

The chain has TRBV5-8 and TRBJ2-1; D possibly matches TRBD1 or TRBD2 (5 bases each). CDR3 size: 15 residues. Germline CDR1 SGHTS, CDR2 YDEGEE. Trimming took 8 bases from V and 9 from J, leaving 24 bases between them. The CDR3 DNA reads TGTGCCAGTCTCAAAACTAGGGGTCCTTTCGTTGAGCAGTTCTTC. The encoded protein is CASLKTRGPFVEQFF. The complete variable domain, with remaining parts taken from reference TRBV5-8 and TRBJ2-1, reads EAGVTQSPTHLIKTRGQQATLRCSPISGHTSVYWYQQALGLGLQFLLWYDEGEERNRGNFPPRFSGRQFPNYSSELNVNALELEDSALYLCASLKTRGPFVEQFFGPGTRLTVL.

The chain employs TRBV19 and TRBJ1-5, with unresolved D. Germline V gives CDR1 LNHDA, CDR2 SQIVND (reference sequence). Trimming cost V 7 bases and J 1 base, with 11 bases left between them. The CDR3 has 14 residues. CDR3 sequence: CASTPLGSNQPQHF. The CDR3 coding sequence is TGTGCCAGTACCCCTCTTGGGAGCAATCAGCCCCAGCATTTT.

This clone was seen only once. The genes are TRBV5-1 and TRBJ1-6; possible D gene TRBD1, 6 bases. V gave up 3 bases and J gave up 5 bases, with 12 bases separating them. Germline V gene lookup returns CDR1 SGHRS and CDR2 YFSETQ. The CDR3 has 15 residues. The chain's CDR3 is CASSSAGVNNSPLHF. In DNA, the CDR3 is TGCGCCAGCAGCTCTGCAGGGGTAAATAATTCACCCCTCCACTTT.

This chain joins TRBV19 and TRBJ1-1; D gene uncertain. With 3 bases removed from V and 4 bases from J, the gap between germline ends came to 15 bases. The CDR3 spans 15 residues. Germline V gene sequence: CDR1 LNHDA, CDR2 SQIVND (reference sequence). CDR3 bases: TGTGCCAGTAGTATCCCCCTCACCTCGGGCACTGAAGCTTTCTTT. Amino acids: CASSIPLTSGTEAFF.

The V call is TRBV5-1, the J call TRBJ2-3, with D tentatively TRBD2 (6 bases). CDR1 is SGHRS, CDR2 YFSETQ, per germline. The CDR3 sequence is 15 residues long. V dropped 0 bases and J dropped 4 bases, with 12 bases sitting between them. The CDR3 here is CASSLGGTQADTQYF. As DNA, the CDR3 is TGCGCCAGCAGCTTGGGCGGGACCCAAGCAGATACGCAGTATTTT.

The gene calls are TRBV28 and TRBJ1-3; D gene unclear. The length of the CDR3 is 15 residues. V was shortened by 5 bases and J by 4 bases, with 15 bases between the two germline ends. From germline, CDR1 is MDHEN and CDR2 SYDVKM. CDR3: CASSPRGPKGNTIYF. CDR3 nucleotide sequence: TGTGCCAGCAGTCCCCGCGGCCCCAAAGGAAACACCATATATTTT. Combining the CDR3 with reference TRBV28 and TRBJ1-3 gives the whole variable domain DVKVTQSSRYLVKRTGEKVFLECVQDMDHENMFWYRQDPGLGLRLIYFSYDVKMKEKGDIPEGYSVSREKKERFSLILESASTNQTSMYLCASSPRGPKGNTIYFGEGSWLTVV.

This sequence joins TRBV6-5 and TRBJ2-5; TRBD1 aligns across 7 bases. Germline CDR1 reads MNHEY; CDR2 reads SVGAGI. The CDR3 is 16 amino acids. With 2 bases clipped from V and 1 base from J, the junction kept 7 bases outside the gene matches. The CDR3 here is CASSYGPGGTQETQYF. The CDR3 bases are TGTGCCAGCAGTTACGGCCCAGGGGGTACCCAAGAGACCCAGTACTTC.

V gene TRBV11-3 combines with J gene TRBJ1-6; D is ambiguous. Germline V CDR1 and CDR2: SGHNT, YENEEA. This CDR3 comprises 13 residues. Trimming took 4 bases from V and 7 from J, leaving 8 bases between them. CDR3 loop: CASSSHRNSPLHF. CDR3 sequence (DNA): TGTGCCAGCAGCTCCCACAGAAATTCACCCCTCCACTTT. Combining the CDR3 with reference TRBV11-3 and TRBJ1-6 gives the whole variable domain EAGVVQSPRYKIIEKKQPVAFWCNPISGHNTLYWYLQNLGQGPELLIRYENEEAVDDSQLPKDRFSAERLKGVDSTLKIQPAELGDSAVYLCASSSHRNSPLHFGNGTRLTVT.